The clone carrying this T cell receptor (beta chain) was counted a few times. Its antigen is still unknown. The data are from a study of T cells after yellow fever vaccination. Study-wide results and caveats: Researchers cautioned that FACS-sorted repertoires could harbor abundant clonotypes contaminating from the bulk population. Most clones from primary vaccination were detected again post-booster (about 95% CD4, about 88% CD8). Weaker, the secondary response had a peak occurring faster, on day 5 versus 15.

In TCRdb, the 5' RACE reads were re-called with MiXCR into one record per CDR3 protein. The sample comprises more than 350,000 distinct CDR3 sequences, 11% of which are singletons, and 18% rests with the top ten. The CDR3 is made up of 14 amino acids. The germline gives CDR1 SEHNR, CDR2 FQNEAQ (reference sequence). J was trimmed by 5 bases and V by 6 bases; bases with no gene match: 9. This chain connects TRBV7-9 to TRBJ2-5; 7 bases line up with TRBD1. This sequence was found in a man aged 18 to 30 who received the YFV17D yellow fever vaccine. Sequencing was performed on PBMCs, taken on the day of the first yellow fever vaccination. In nucleotides, the CDR3 is TGTGCCAGCAGTACCCCGAGGGGGCTGGAGACCCAGTACTTC. As protein: CASSTPRGLETQYF. Drawing the rest from reference TRBV7-9 and TRBJ2-5, the complete variable domain is DTGVSQNPRHKITKRGQNVTFRCDPISEHNRLYWYRQTLGQGPEFLTYFQNEAQLEKSRLLSDRFSAERPKGSFSTLEIQRTEQGDSAMYLCASSTPRGLETQYFGPGTRLLVL.